These T cell receptor beta chains were read from a single sample in a study of cytomegalovirus exposure and HLA in healthy donors. Some clones are missing from TCRdb's copy, which holds only in-frame ones; the method was immunoSEQ multiplex PCR. The sample has some 250,000 clones, about 90% seen once. Sequenced input: PBMCs. The receptor set was obtained from a woman in her late teens or twenties in good health and CMV-seronegative. Both conserved end residues are part of each CDR3. The order of the fields is D gene, J gene, V gene, clone size, CDR3 protein, CDR3 DNA. The D gene is left open where the match is weak. Clone size is stated in some rows and not others, as once, few, many or a class when expanded.

TRBD2	TRBJ2-3	TRBV30	-	CAWSVVRKSGGHTSTDTQYF	TGTGCCTGGAGTGTAGTTAGGAAAAGCGGGGGGCACACTAGCACAGATACGCAGTATTTT
TRBD2	TRBJ2-7	TRBV6-5	-	CASSGRDSYEQYF	TGTGCCAGCAGTGGGAGGGACTCCTACGAGCAGTACTTC
-	TRBJ2-3	TRBV5-1	-	CASSWDTSTDTQYF	TGCGCCAGCAGCTGGGACACCAGCACAGATACGCAGTATTTT
TRBD1	TRBJ2-5	TRBV7-3	-	CASSLGDRETQYF	TGTGCCAGCAGCTTAGGGGACAGGGAGACCCAGTACTTC
-	TRBJ2-3	TRBV4-1	-	CASSHQAGAVPDTQYF	TGCGCCAGCAGCCATCAGGCGGGGGCAGTCCCAGATACGCAGTATTTT
-	TRBJ1-5	TRBV19	-	CASSFPDIFSVNQPQHF	TGTGCCAGTAGTTTCCCCGACATCTTCTCCGTAAATCAGCCCCAGCATTTT
TRBD1	TRBJ2-5	TRBV11-1	-	CASSPQWDRRKETQYF	TGTGCCAGCAGCCCTCAGTGGGACAGACGTAAAGAGACCCAGTACTTC
TRBD2	TRBJ2-3	TRBV5-1	-	CASSSELAGAPPEYF	TGCGCCAGCAGCTCGGAACTAGCGGGGGCCCCACCTGAGTATTTT
-	TRBJ1-4	TRBV25-1	-	CASNLGGGEKLFF	TGTGCCAGCAACCTGGGGGGAGGAGAAAAACTGTTTTTT
TRBD1	TRBJ1-1	TRBV6-1	-	CASSEYMGTGGGPEAFF	TGTGCCAGCAGTGAGTATATGGGGACAGGAGGGGGCCCTGAAGCTTTCTTT
-	TRBJ2-5	TRBV2	-	CASNMNPGSQETQYF	TGTGCCAGCAACATGAACCCGGGATCACAAGAGACCCAGTACTTC
TRBD1	TRBJ1-2	TRBV19	-	CASTWDRSNYGYTF	TGTGCCAGTACCTGGGACAGATCTAACTATGGCTACACCTTC
-	TRBJ2-5	TRBV11-2	-	CASSIRVQETQYF	TGTGCCAGCAGCATACGGGTCCAAGAGACCCAGTACTTC
TRBD1	TRBJ1-4	TRBV7-2	once	CASSPQGQMMYEKLFF	TGTGCCAGCAGCCCACAGGGACAGATGATGTATGAAAAACTGTTTTTT
-	TRBJ1-6	TRBV19	few	CASSDRPFPPLHF	TGTGCCAGTAGTGACAGACCGTTCCCCCCCCTCCACTTT
TRBD2	TRBJ2-2	TRBV4-1	-	CASSLGLAGASGELFF	TGCGCCAGCAGCCTCGGGCTAGCGGGGGCGTCCGGGGAGCTGTTTTTT
-	TRBJ2-1	TRBV19	-	CASLGAYNEQFF	TGTGCCAGCCTCGGGGCCTACAATGAGCAGTTCTTC
TRBD1	TRBJ1-5	TRBV6-5	-	CASSYSGTGQPQHF	TGTGCCAGCAGTTACTCGGGGACAGGTCAGCCCCAGCATTTT
TRBD1	TRBJ1-4	TRBV18	-	CASSPFNRGVSNEKLFF	TGTGCCAGCTCACCATTCAACAGGGGGGTTTCTAATGAAAAACTGTTTTTT
-	TRBJ1-2	TRBV21-1	few	CASNSGSEGYTF	TGTGCCAGCAACTCGGGATCTGAGGGCTACACCTTC
-	TRBJ1-3	TRBV2	few	CASSEQGSGNTIYF	TGTGCCAGCAGTGAACAGGGCTCTGGAAACACCATATATTTT
-	TRBJ1-2	TRBV7-9	-	CASSLGTERGYTF	TGTGCCAGCAGCTTAGGGACAGAAAGAGGCTACACCTTC
-	TRBJ2-5	TRBV7-6	-	CASSAQETQYF	TGTGCCAGCAGCGCGCAAGAGACCCAGTACTTC
-	TRBJ1-6	TRBV6-1	-	CASSDRDYYNSPLHF	TGTGCCAGCAGTGACCGGGACTACTATAATTCACCCCTCCACTTT
TRBD1	TRBJ2-2	TRBV28	-	CASSFRDRRTGELFF	TGTGCCAGCAGTTTTCGGGACAGGCGTACCGGGGAGCTGTTTTTT
TRBD2	TRBJ2-1	TRBV25-1	-	CASRTSGGAGEQFF	TGTGCCAGCAGGACTAGCGGGGGGGCCGGTGAGCAGTTCTTC
-	TRBJ1-5	TRBV7-2	-	CASRLNLHQPQHF	TGTGCCAGCAGGCTAAACCTCCATCAGCCCCAGCATTTT
-	TRBJ2-3	TRBV9	-	CASSALYTDTQYF	TGTGCCAGCAGCGCCCTTTACACAGATACGCAGTATTTT
TRBD2	TRBJ2-5	TRBV7-9	-	CASSPPIGGGETQYF	TGTGCCAGCAGCCCCCCTATTGGCGGGGGAGAGACCCAGTACTTC
-	TRBJ2-1	TRBV4-1	-	CASSQGAGEQFF	TGCGCCAGCAGCCAAGGGGCGGGAGAGCAGTTCTTC
-	TRBJ2-7	TRBV4-3	-	CASSQDVRWSSYEQYF	TGCGCCAGCAGCCAAGATGTTAGGTGGAGCTCCTACGAGCAGTACTTC
TRBD1	TRBJ1-6	TRBV28	-	CATLRTLRDRNSPLHF	TGTGCCACCTTAAGGACCCTCCGGGACAGAAATTCACCCCTCCACTTT
TRBD1	TRBJ2-4	TRBV19	-	CASSKDRGLLENIQYF	TGTGCCAGTAGTAAGGACAGGGGGCTTCTCGAAAACATTCAGTACTTC
-	TRBJ1-6	TRBV10-1	-	CASSESAGKTLHF	TGCGCCAGCAGTGAGTCCGCAGGGAAGACCCTCCACTTT
TRBD1	TRBJ2-5	TRBV5-1	-	CASSLGTGAQETQYF	TGCGCCAGCAGCTTGGGGACAGGGGCCCAAGAGACCCAGTACTTC
TRBD2	TRBJ2-7	TRBV30	-	CAWSKGSGADEQYF	TGTGCCTGGAGTAAGGGTAGCGGGGCCGACGAGCAGTACTTC
-	TRBJ2-6	TRBV11-2	-	CASSPGRGAPTGANVLTF	TGTGCCAGCAGCCCAGGGAGGGGGGCGCCCACTGGGGCCAACGTCCTGACTTTC
-	TRBJ1-2	TRBV4-1	few	CASSRQVSNYGYTF	TGCGCCAGCAGCCGACAGGTGTCAAACTATGGCTACACCTTC
-	TRBJ1-2	TRBV7-9	-	CASSLGDTYYGYTF	TGTGCCAGCAGCTTAGGCGACACCTACTATGGCTACACCTTC
-	TRBJ1-2	TRBV5-1	-	CASSLAVGGVYGYTF	TGCGCCAGCAGCTTGGCCGTGGGGGGTGTCTATGGCTACACCTTC
-	TRBJ2-3	TRBV7-6	-	CASSSGLKPAHF	TGTGCCAGCAGCTCCGGACTAAAGCCAGCCCATTTT
TRBD2	TRBJ2-1	TRBV27	-	CASSSGTSGPPGGHEQFF	TGTGCCAGCAGTTCCGGGACTAGCGGGCCCCCTGGGGGACATGAGCAGTTCTTC
-	TRBJ2-5	TRBV10-3	-	CAISENPARRQETQYF	TGTGCCATCAGTGAGAATCCGGCTAGAAGGCAAGAGACCCAGTACTTC
-	TRBJ1-1	TRBV28	-	CASSRGDEGTLKAFF	TGTGCCAGCAGCCGGGGGGACGAAGGAACACTGAAAGCTTTCTTT
-	TRBJ1-6	TRBV11-3	-	CASSTGNSPLHF	TGTGCCAGCAGTACGGGAAATTCACCCCTCCACTTT
-	TRBJ2-3	TRBV11-2	-	CASSLGLLDTQYF	TGTGCCAGCAGCTTAGGTCTCTTAGATACGCAGTATTTT
-	TRBJ1-5	TRBV28	-	CASSYTGNSNQPQHF	TGTGCCAGCAGCTACACAGGGAATAGCAATCAGCCCCAGCATTTT
-	TRBJ2-5	TRBV9	-	CASSETGLGQETQYF	TGTGCCAGCAGCGAAACGGGACTGGGCCAAGAGACCCAGTACTTC
-	TRBJ1-6	TRBV28	-	CASSFDAALLGNSPLHF	TGTGCCAGCAGTTTTGACGCGGCGTTGCTGGGTAATTCACCCCTCCACTTT
-	TRBJ2-2	TRBV27	-	CASSFSRGELFF	TGTGCCAGCAGTTTTAGTCGGGGGGAGCTGTTTTTT
-	TRBJ1-5	TRBV2	-	CASNRGNQPQHF	TGTGCCAGCAACAGGGGCAATCAGCCCCAGCATTTT
-	TRBJ1-4	TRBV6-1	-	CASSEVGSRALNNEKLFF	TGTGCCAGCAGTGAAGTAGGGTCGCGGGCGTTGAATAATGAAAAACTGTTTTTT
-	TRBJ1-1	TRBV19	-	CASGRDGNTEAFF	TGTGCCAGTGGCAGGGATGGGAACACTGAAGCTTTCTTT
-	TRBJ2-5	TRBV25-1	-	CASSEMWTGRGETQYF	TGTGCCAGCAGTGAAATGTGGACAGGGCGGGGGGAGACCCAGTACTTC
TRBD1	TRBJ1-4	TRBV28	few	CASRGQAFPKLFF	TGTGCCAGCAGGGGACAGGCCTTTCCAAAACTGTTTTTT
-	TRBJ1-1	TRBV5-8	-	CASSLDGGEDAFF	TGTGCCAGCAGCCTAGACGGGGGTGAGGACGCTTTCTTT
-	TRBJ1-6	TRBV2	-	CASSDPGSYGSPLHF	TGTGCCAGCAGTGACCCAGGGTCGTACGGTTCACCCCTCCACTTT
-	TRBJ1-1	TRBV7-3	-	CASSLRMNTEAFF	TGTGCCAGCAGCTTGAGGATGAACACTGAAGCTTTCTTT
-	TRBJ2-1	TRBV27	-	CASTPTTHNEQFF	TGTGCCAGCACTCCCACTACACACAATGAGCAGTTCTTC